The 32 T cell receptor beta chains given below trace back to one sample, sequenced in a study of blood T cell repertoires in COVID-19. Only in-frame clones appear in the TCRdb table, and some are missing; sequencing was by immunoSEQ multiplex PCR. The repertoire holds about 100,000 clones, almost 80% seen once, with 9.5% to 13% in the top ten. The specimen sequenced was peripheral blood. Receptors were obtained from a woman in her seventies with acute or convalescent COVID-19.

V usage is TRBV9 and J usage is TRBJ2-2, with a possible D match to TRBD1 (7 bases). The CDR3 sequence is 16 residues long. V was cut by 0 bases and J by 4 bases, with 13 bases left in between. Germline values: CDR1 SGDLS, CDR2 YYNGEE. Here the CDR3 DNA reads TGTGCCAGCAGCGTAGGGGGGGACAGATCCACCGGGGAGCTGTTTTTT. Its protein is CASSVGGDRSTGELFF.

The chain links TRBV7-2 to TRBJ2-1, with a tentative D call TRBD1 (6 bases). V gave up 8 bases and J gave up 0 bases, with 14 bases separating them. The length of the CDR3 is 15 residues. CDR1 and CDR2 from the germline V gene are SGHTA and FQGNSA. CDR3 nucleotide sequence: TGTGCCAGCGAACAACAGGGATTCTCCTACAATGAGCAGTTCTTC. Translating it yields CASEQQGFSYNEQFF.

The gene calls are TRBV30 and TRBJ1-6; D perhaps matches TRBD1 (5 bases). This CDR3 has 14 amino acids. V was pared by 2 bases and J by 14 bases, with 19 bases between. Germline loops: CDR1 GTSNPN, CDR2 SVGIG (reference sequence). The CDR3 is CAWSLTGALSTLHF. The CDR3 DNA sequence: TGTGCCTGGAGTTTAACAGGTGCCTTGTCGACCCTCCACTTT.

This chain links TRBV25-1 with TRBJ1-6, with 7 bases aligning to TRBD1. The CDR3 runs to 13 residues. V was pared by 6 bases and J by 10 bases, with 6 bases of the junction left unmatched. The germline V gene has CDR1 MGHDK and CDR2 SYGVNS. The CDR3 protein is CASRRGTDSPLHF. Written as DNA, the CDR3 is TGTGCCAGCAGGAGGGGGACAGACTCACCCCTCCACTTT.

The chain links TRBV11-2 to TRBJ1-4; 7 nucleotides line up with TRBD1. Germline V gene sequence: CDR1 SGHAT, CDR2 FQNNGV. The CDR3 sequence is 16 residues long. The trim removed 0 bases at V and 8 bases at J, leaving 9 bases unmatched. CDR3 residues: CASSLDFRGSGEKLFF. The CDR3 coding sequence is TGTGCCAGCAGCTTAGATTTCAGGGGGAGTGGGGAAAAACTGTTTTTT.

The rearrangement joins TRBV7-2 to TRBJ1-6; D gene unclear. The CDR3 runs to 14 residues. Germline CDR1 reads SGHTA; CDR2 reads FQGNSA. V lost 1 base, J lost 9 bases, and 10 bases lay in between. The CDR3 reads CASSLEGAGSPLHF. CDR3 in DNA: TGTGCCAGCAGCTTAGAGGGAGCAGGTTCACCCCTCCACTTT.

This clone appeared a single time. The V and J genes are TRBV2 and TRBJ2-7; the match to TRBD2 covers 8 bases. V was pared by 5 bases and J by 3 bases, with 6 bases of the junction left unmatched. The CDR3 extends over 14 amino acids. Germline CDR1 reads SNHLY; CDR2 reads FYNNEI. The CDR3: CASSTGTSGYEQYV. As DNA, the CDR3 is TGTGCCAGCAGTACCGGGACTAGTGGCTACGAGCAGTACGTC.

The rearrangement uses TRBV3-1 (or the pseudogene TRBV3-2) and TRBJ2-6, with D possibly TRBD2 on 6 matching bases. Germline V gene lookup returns CDR1 LGHDT and CDR2 YNNKEL (reference sequence). The CDR3 is made up of 20 amino acids. Trimming took 1 base from V and 0 from J, leaving 19 bases between them. This CDR3 reads CASSQVQMGGPTSGANVLTF. The CDR3 coding sequence is TGTGCCAGCAGCCAAGTACAGATGGGAGGCCCAACCTCTGGGGCCAACGTCCTGACTTTC.

The chain is built from TRBV9 and TRBJ2-6; 12 bases are shared with TRBD1. Trimming at V came to 3 bases and at J to 1 base, leaving 8 bases not matched to a gene. CDR3 length: 19 amino acids. Per the germline V gene, CDR1 is SGDLS and CDR2 is YYNGEE. The CDR3 region is CASSEQGQGARSGANVLTF. The CDR3 nucleotides read TGTGCCAGCAGCGAACAGGGACAGGGGGCTAGATCTGGGGCCAACGTCCTGACTTTC.

This chain connects TRBV19 to TRBJ2-5; D gene ambiguous. CDR3 length equals 14 residues. The germline gives CDR1 LNHDA, CDR2 SQIVND (reference sequence). V lost 3 bases and J lost 5, with 13 bases in between. The CDR3 reads CASSISRIDETQYF. The CDR3 DNA is TGTGCCAGTAGTATTTCTAGGATTGACGAGACCCAGTACTTC.

This clone came up a few times. This sequence joins TRBV7-9 and TRBJ2-1; tentatively, D is TRBD2 (5 bases). Germline V CDR1 and CDR2: SEHNR, FQNEAQ (reference sequence). The CDR3 sequence is 15 residues long. Trimming stripped 1 base from V and 0 bases from J, with 7 bases between. The CDR3, as DNA: TGTGCCAGCAGCTTAGGTGAGGGCTCCTACAATGAGCAGTTCTTC. It yields the protein CASSLGEGSYNEQFF.

The chain employs TRBV6-1 and TRBJ1-4; no clear D. The CDR3 consists of 14 residues. The germline V gene has CDR1 MNHNS and CDR2 SASEGT. V gave up 7 bases and J gave up 4 bases, with 13 bases separating them. DNA of the CDR3: TGTGCCAGCACGCGCATACGTGGTAATGAAAAACTGTTTTTT. Amino acid sequence: CASTRIRGNEKLFF.

The chain joins TRBV5-1 to TRBJ1-4; TRBD1 is a possible D gene (5 bases). V lost 4 bases and J lost 5, with 15 bases in between. Germline V gene sequence: CDR1 SGHRS, CDR2 YFSETQ. The CDR3 contains 15 residues. As DNA, the CDR3 is TGCGCCAGCAGCCTGGTCAGGGCGGCAAATGAAAAACTGTTTTTT. Its protein is CASSLVRAANEKLFF.

This clone occurred a few times. V usage is TRBV28 and J usage is TRBJ1-2; D is undetermined. Trimming took 4 bases from V and 5 from J, leaving 5 bases between them. Germline CDR1 is MDHEN and CDR2 is SYDVKM. The CDR3 is made up of 11 amino acids. CDR3 coding DNA: TGTGCCAGCAGTTCCCAATATGGCTACACCTTC. It translates to CASSSQYGYTF.

The chain carries TRBV5-6 and TRBJ2-1; tentative D call: TRBD2 (5 bases). Germline V gene lookup returns CDR1 SGHDT and CDR2 YYEEEE. V gave up 7 bases and J gave up 4 bases, with 12 bases separating them. The CDR3 is made up of 13 amino acids. The CDR3 DNA reads as TGTGCCAGCTTTACTACGGGGTACAATGAGCAGTTCTTC. Its protein is CASFTTGYNEQFF.

This clone appeared a few times. The rearrangement joins TRBV5-4 to TRBJ1-4; D is possibly TRBD1 (6 bases). Trimming removed 4 bases from V and 8 bases from J, with 21 bases in between. The germline V gene encodes CDR1 SGHNT and CDR2 YYREEE (reference sequence). The CDR3 covers 16 residues. The CDR3, as DNA: TGTGCCAGCAGCCGACGGACCAGGGGACAATACGAAAAACTGTTTTTT. Translation gives CASSRRTRGQYEKLFF.

The chain uses TRBV29-1 and TRBJ1-2; 7 nucleotides agree with TRBD1. Trimming removed 3 bases from V and 6 bases from J; junction bases left unmatched: 4. The CDR3 has 12 amino acids. Germline CDR1 SQVTM, CDR2 ANQGSEA. As DNA, the CDR3 is TGCAGCGTTGATTTCCAGGGGGATGGCTACACCTTC. This encodes CSVDFQGDGYTF.

This clone was observed at least ten times. The gene calls are TRBV6-2 or TRBV6-3 and TRBJ1-1, with D unclear. Trimming left V 3 bases short and J 3 bases short, with 17 bases between. From germline, CDR1 is MNHEY and CDR2 SVGEGT. This CDR3 spans 16 amino acids. The CDR3 DNA reads as TGTGCCAGCAGTTATGTACTTGGGCAGGCAGACACTGAAGCTTTCTTT. Amino acids: CASSYVLGQADTEAFF.

This chain connects TRBV27 to TRBJ1-5, with a tentative D call TRBD1 (6 bases). Trimming left V 3 bases short and J 0 bases short, with 15 bases between. This CDR3 has 17 amino acids. Germline V gene data show CDR1 as MNHEY and CDR2 as SMNVEV (reference sequence). CDR3 nucleotide sequence: TGTGCCAGCAGTTTCGGCGGGGGGGCGTATAGCAATCAGCCCCAGCATTTT. Its translation: CASSFGGGAYSNQPQHF.

This clone was observed a single time. This chain links TRBV5-4 with TRBJ1-2, with TRBD1 identical over 7 bases. Germline CDR1 and CDR2: SGHNT and YYREEE (reference sequence). V gave up 4 bases and J gave up 6 bases; unmatched junction bases: 9. This CDR3 region has 14 residues. The CDR3 loop reads CASSHMTGNHGYTF. The CDR3 DNA sequence: TGTGCCAGCAGCCATATGACAGGGAACCATGGCTACACCTTC.

The chain uses TRBV10-1 and TRBJ2-2; weak D call: TRBD1 (6 bases). Germline CDR1 reads WNHNN; CDR2 reads SYGVQD (reference sequence). The V end lost 9 bases, the J end lost 4 bases, and 21 bases lay between the germline ends. This CDR3 is 16 amino acids long. In DNA, the CDR3 is TGCGCCAGTGGAGAGGGGGACAACCCTTTCACCGGGGAGCTGTTTTTT. This gives the protein CASGEGDNPFTGELFF.

The chain links TRBV20-1 to TRBJ2-1; no clear D gene. Germline V gene lookup returns CDR1 DFQATT and CDR2 SNEGSKA (reference sequence). Trimming stripped 6 bases from V and 4 bases from J, with 7 bases between. The CDR3 consists of 11 residues. For the CDR3, the DNA is TGCAGTGCGAGCGCGTACAATGAGCAGTTCTTC. Translated: CSASAYNEQFF.

The chain couples TRBV7-8 to TRBJ1-1; a possible D gene is TRBD1 (6 bases). The CDR3 totals 11 residues. V was shortened by 3 bases and J by 9 bases, with 8 bases between the two germline ends. Germline CDR1 is SGHVS and CDR2 is FQNEAQ. The CDR3 nucleotides read TGTGCCAGCAGCTTGACAGGACAAGCTTTCTTT. Its protein product is CASSLTGQAFF. Variable domain in full (rest from reference TRBV7-8 and TRBJ1-1): GAGVSQSPRYKVAKRGQDVALRCDPISGHVSLFWYQQALGQGPEFLTYFQNEAQLDKSGLPSDRFFAERPEGSVSTLKIQRTQQEDSAVYLCASSLTGQAFFGQGTRLTVV.

The chain uses TRBV4-3 and TRBJ2-6; TRBD1 matches 10 bases. V lost 3 bases, J lost 1 base, and 3 bases stayed unmatched. The CDR3 runs to 17 residues. Germline V gene lookup returns CDR1 LGHNA and CDR2 YSLEER. CDR3 loop: CASSQTGGTSGANVLTF. DNA for the CDR3: TGCGCCAGCAGCCAGACAGGGGGCACTTCTGGGGCCAACGTCCTGACTTTC.

The gene calls are TRBV21-1 and TRBJ2-6; whether TRBD1, the table's D call, matches the DNA was not checked. TRBV21-1 represents a pseudogene. The CDR3 has 18 residues. This chain's CDR3 is CASSRGQGAKPGANVLTF. In DNA, the CDR3 is TGTGCCAGCAGCAGGGGACAGGGGGCGAAACCCGGGGCCAACGTCCTGACTTTC.

This sequence joins TRBV6-5 and TRBJ1-4; 10 bases align to TRBD1. The CDR3 extends over 14 amino acids. The junction had 0 bases not matched to a gene; V was cut back by 2 bases and J by 6 bases. Germline CDR1 and CDR2: MNHEY and SVGAGI. CDR3 nucleotides: TGTGCCAGCAGTTACGGGACAGGGGATGAAAAACTGTTTTTT. It specifies CASSYGTGDEKLFF.

This clone was seen a handful of times. The chain combines TRBV7-2 with TRBJ2-2, with 9 bases that match TRBD1. The CDR3 contains 16 residues. V shed 5 bases and J 6 bases; nucleotides not matched to a gene: 10. Germline CDR1 is SGHTA and CDR2 is FQGNSA. The CDR3 loop reads CASSLTGGFNPGELFF. For the CDR3, the DNA is TGTGCCAGCAGCCTTACAGGGGGCTTCAACCCCGGGGAGCTGTTTTTT.

The V gene is TRBV30, the J gene TRBJ1-1; possible D gene TRBD1, 6 bases. The CDR3 has 12 residues. Trimming stripped 8 bases from V and 5 bases from J, with 15 bases between. Germline CDR1 reads GTSNPN; CDR2 reads SVGIG (reference sequence). The CDR3 reads CAGRDKETEAFF. The CDR3 DNA reads TGTGCCGGAAGGGACAAGGAAACTGAAGCTTTCTTT.

This chain links TRBV9 with TRBJ2-5; no definite D call. With 3 bases removed from V and 5 bases from J, the gap between germline ends came to 14 bases. Looked up from germline, CDR1 is SGDLS and CDR2 is YYNGEE. This CDR3 has 14 amino acids. CDR3 protein: CASSAYSGDETQYF. The DNA of the CDR3 is TGTGCCAGCAGCGCCTATAGTGGAGACGAGACCCAGTACTTC.

The chain carries TRBV2 and TRBJ2-5; 7 bases agree with TRBD1. Germline-derived CDR1 and CDR2 are SNHLY and FYNNEI. The CDR3 spans 12 residues. J gave up 5 bases and V 7 bases, and 4 bases lay outside the gene matches. As DNA, the CDR3 is TGTGCCAGCAATTCACAGGGGGAGACCCAGTACTTC. Protein product: CASNSQGETQYF.

The gene calls are TRBV5-5 and TRBJ2-7; 8 bases fit TRBD1. The CDR3 covers 13 residues. The germline gives CDR1 SGHKS, CDR2 YYEKEE (reference sequence). J was trimmed by 5 bases and V by 4 bases; bases with no gene match: 5. This CDR3 reads CASSVTGGNEQYF. Here the CDR3 DNA reads TGTGCCAGCAGCGTTACAGGGGGGAACGAGCAGTACTTC.

The chain is built from TRBV11-1 and TRBJ2-2, with TRBD2 identical over 12 bases. CDR3 length: 16 amino acids. Germline V gives CDR1 SGHAT, CDR2 FQDESV (reference sequence). After removal of 2 bases from V and 7 bases from J, the junction contained 5 bases not matched to a gene. The CDR3 region has the DNA TGTGCCAGCAGCTTATTGACTAGCGGGGGAGGCGGGGAGCTGTTTTTT. Its translation: CASSLLTSGGGGELFF.